Each of the 19 T cell receptor beta chains below was sequenced from the same sample in a study of spatial heterogeneity in lung cancer. Findings of the study overall: Tumoral mutation counts were tracked by counts of expanded intratumoral alpha and beta TCRs.

As for time point: sample taken at primary tumor resection. Via MiXCR, TCRdb re-called the 5' RACE reads, giving one row per CDR3 protein. The sample consists of 2,000 to 2,500 distinct CDR3 sequences, less than 25% of them appearing once. Their specific antigens are unknown. This specimen consisted of lung tumor tissue, obtained at surgery. These receptors came from a male donor with early-stage non-small cell lung cancer.

This clonotype was picked up many times. The rearrangement joins TRBV20-1 to TRBJ1-6; D remains unclear. V lost 1 base and J lost 7, with 14 bases in between. CDR1 and CDR2 from the germline V gene are DFQATT and SNEGSKA (reference sequence). The CDR3 is 15 residues long. In nucleotides, the CDR3 is TGCAGTGCTAGAGCTTTAGGACGGATGAATTCACCCCTCCACTTT. Its translation is CSARALGRMNSPLHF.

V is TRBV10-1 and J is TRBJ2-3, with 8 bases matching TRBD2. The V gene's germline CDR1 is WNHNN and CDR2 SYGVQD (reference sequence). This CDR3 is built from 14 residues. The V segment lost 5 bases and the J segment 0 bases; nucleotides outside the gene matches: 1. The CDR3 reads CASSLAGSTDTQYF. For the CDR3, the DNA is TGCGCCAGCAGTCTAGCGGGTAGCACAGATACGCAGTATTTT.

The J gene is TRBJ2-3, the V gene TRBV20-1, with 9 bases that match TRBD2. From germline, CDR1 is DFQATT and CDR2 SNEGSKA (reference sequence). This CDR3 region has 18 residues. V was clipped by 5 bases and J by 0 bases; unmatched bases: 15. The CDR3 coding sequence is TGCAGTGCTCCCTGGTATGCAGCGGGGGGCCATAGCACAGATACGCAGTATTTT. It encodes CSAPWYAAGGHSTDTQYF.

Relative to its sample, this clonotype is medium-sized. V usage is TRBV7-9 and J usage is TRBJ1-1; 8 positions match TRBD1. There are 15 residues in the CDR3. The germline V gene has CDR1 SEHNR and CDR2 FQNEAQ (reference sequence). V lost 7 bases, J lost 1 base, and 8 bases stayed unmatched. The CDR3 region has the DNA TGTGCCAGCACATCTCAGGGGGCTACGAACACTGAAGCTTTCTTT. This sequence encodes CASTSQGATNTEAFF.

This chain uses TRBV29-1 with TRBJ1-1; D ambiguous. V lost 6 bases and J lost 4, with 15 bases in between. Germline V gene sequence: CDR1 SQVTM, CDR2 ANQGSEA. The length of the CDR3 is 13 residues. The CDR3 loop is CSVSMSWGTEAFF. The CDR3 nucleotides read TGCAGCGTGTCAATGTCATGGGGCACTGAAGCTTTCTTT.

This chain links TRBV5-1 with TRBJ1-1, with TRBD1 matching 10 bases. Germline V gene sequence: CDR1 SGHRS, CDR2 YFSETQ. The junction had 6 bases not matched to a gene; V was cut back by 3 bases and J by 7 bases. The length of the CDR3 is 14 residues. The CDR3 here is CASSWGQGSGEAFF. The CDR3 DNA is TGCGCCAGCAGCTGGGGACAGGGGTCCGGTGAAGCTTTCTTT.

The chain links TRBV7-2 to TRBJ2-6, with D hard to call. Per germline, CDR1 SGHTA and CDR2 FQGNSA. This CDR3 is built from 17 residues. The V end lost 1 base, the J end lost 0 bases, and 10 bases lay between the germline ends. CDR3 in DNA: TGTGCCAGCAGCTTAGAGGCCAGGAACTCTGGGGCCAACGTCCTGACTTTC. Protein sequence: CASSLEARNSGANVLTF.

This clonotype counts as large (0.1 to 1%). This chain links TRBV6-5 with TRBJ1-5; D gene unclear. Germline V gene data show CDR1 as MNHEY and CDR2 as SVGAGI. V dropped 2 bases and J dropped 2 bases, with 13 bases sitting between them. The CDR3 is 16 amino acids. The CDR3 loop reads CASSYKADSGNQPQHF. The CDR3 DNA reads as TGTGCCAGCAGTTACAAAGCAGATTCGGGCAATCAGCCCCAGCATTTT.

This clonotype is labeled hyperexpanded. The chain employs TRBV6-6 and TRBJ1-6, with D unresolved. V lost 5 bases, J lost 6 bases, and 8 bases lay in between. The germline V gene has CDR1 MNHNY and CDR2 SVGAGI (reference sequence). This CDR3 is built from 13 residues. CDR3 coding DNA: TGTGCCAGCAGTGACATCAGTAATTCACCCCTCCACTTT. Translated: CASSDISNSPLHF.

This clonotype was observed at least ten times. The rearrangement uses TRBV20-1 and TRBJ1-6; 9 nucleotides match TRBD1. The CDR3 runs to 18 residues. Germline trimming cut 4 bases from V and 4 bases from J; bases unmatched to any gene: 14. The germline CDR1 and CDR2 sequences are DFQATT and SNEGSKA (reference sequence). The CDR3 DNA is TGCAGTGCTACGCTCCGGGACAGGGAGCAAATATATAATTCACCCCTCCACTTT. Encoded protein: CSATLRDREQIYNSPLHF.

The chain recombines TRBV20-1 with TRBJ1-1, with D possibly TRBD1 on 5 matching bases. The V and J ends lost 0 bases and 3 bases respectively, with 14 bases between them. This CDR3 has 15 residues. The germline V gene has CDR1 DFQATT and CDR2 SNEGSKA (reference sequence). CDR3 nucleotide sequence: TGCAGTGCTAGAGAGACAGAAGGTTCGTACACTGAAGCTTTCTTT. This codes for CSARETEGSYTEAFF.

This clonotype was detected once. A much larger clone lies a single base off, so this may be a read error. This sequence joins TRBV20-1 and TRBJ1-5; D not certain. The length of the CDR3 is 14 residues. Per the germline V gene, CDR1 is DFQATT and CDR2 is SNEGSKA (reference sequence). Trimming removed 6 bases at V and 3 bases at J, with 15 bases between. CDR3 residues: CSANRALDNQPQHF. Here the CDR3 DNA reads TGCAGTGCAAACCGGGCCCTCGACAATCAGCCCCAGCATTTT.

This clonotype was seen many times. CDR3 DNA: TGTGCCAGCAGCTTAGGTCGAGGAGGCGGCACTGAAGCTTTCTTT. It codes for CASSLGRGGGTEAFF. This chain joins TRBV11-2 and TRBJ1-1; D uncertain. The CDR3 has 15 residues. The V and J ends lost 1 base and 4 bases respectively, with 13 bases between them. CDR1 is SGHAT, CDR2 FQNNGV, per germline.

This clonotype is judged medium-sized. This chain uses TRBV27 with TRBJ2-1, with 9 bases lining up with TRBD2. The CDR3 totals 16 residues. V gave up 1 base and J gave up 2 bases; unmatched junction bases: 3. Germline V gene data show CDR1 as MNHEY and CDR2 as SMNVEV (reference sequence). The CDR3 region is CASSLYSGSAYNEQFF. The CDR3 bases are TGTGCCAGCAGTTTATATAGCGGGAGCGCCTACAATGAGCAGTTCTTC.

This clonotype was counted ten times or more. This chain links TRBV10-2 with TRBJ1-1, with D hard to call. This CDR3 has 12 amino acids. V shed 2 bases and J shed 10 bases, with 11 bases lying between them. The germline gives CDR1 WSHSY, CDR2 SAAADI. In DNA, the CDR3 is TGCGCCAGCAGTGAGAAGGCTCGCCTAGCTTTCTTT. Its protein product is CASSEKARLAFF.

By its share, this clonotype is medium-sized. The rearrangement uses TRBV28 and TRBJ1-2; D is possibly TRBD1 (5 bases). The CDR3 runs to 12 residues. The germline gives CDR1 MDHEN, CDR2 SYDVKM. Trimming left V 5 bases short and J 4 bases short, with 8 bases between. CDR3 coding DNA: TGTGCCAGCAGTGCAGGGACCTATGGCTACACCTTC. It specifies CASSAGTYGYTF.

This clonotype showed up many times. This chain joins TRBV28 and TRBJ2-3; no clear D gene. The V end was cut by 4 bases, the J end by 4 bases, with 6 bases between. Germline assignment: CDR1 MDHEN and CDR2 SYDVKM. The CDR3 consists of 12 residues. The CDR3 protein is CASSSYSDTQYF. CDR3 nucleotide sequence: TGTGCCAGCAGTTCCTATTCAGATACGCAGTATTTT.

This clonotype rates as medium-sized (0.01 to 0.1%). The rearrangement uses TRBV5-1 and TRBJ2-2; possibly TRBD1 or TRBD2 for D (5 bases each). The germline V gene has CDR1 SGHRS and CDR2 YFSETQ. CDR3 size: 14 residues. The V and J ends lost 4 bases and 3 bases respectively, with 10 bases between them. The CDR3 sequence is CASSPGGYTGELFF. CDR3 bases: TGCGCCAGCAGCCCTGGGGGTTACACCGGGGAGCTGTTTTTT.

By its share, this clonotype is medium-sized. With a much larger clone just one base away, this may be a read error. The gene calls are TRBV6-5 and TRBJ1-1; D call uncertain. Germline assignment: CDR1 MNHEY and CDR2 SVGAGI. V lost 6 bases to trimming and J lost 1 base, with 3 bases between them. This CDR3 has 11 amino acids. The CDR3 region is CASRGNTEAFF. CDR3 nucleotides: TGTGCCAGCAGGGGGAACACTGAAGCTTTCTTT.